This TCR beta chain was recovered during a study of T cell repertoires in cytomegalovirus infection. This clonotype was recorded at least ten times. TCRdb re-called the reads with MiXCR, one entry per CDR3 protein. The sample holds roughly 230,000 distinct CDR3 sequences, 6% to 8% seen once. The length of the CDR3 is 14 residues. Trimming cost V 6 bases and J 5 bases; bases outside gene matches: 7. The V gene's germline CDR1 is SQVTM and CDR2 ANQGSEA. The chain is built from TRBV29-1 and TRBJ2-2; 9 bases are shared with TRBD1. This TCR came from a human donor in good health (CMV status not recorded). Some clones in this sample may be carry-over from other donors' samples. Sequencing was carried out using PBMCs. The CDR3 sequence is CSVAGTGRTGELFF. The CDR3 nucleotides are TGCAGCGTGGCCGGGACAGGGAGGACCGGGGAGCTGTTTTTT.